Following are 25 T cell receptor beta chains from one sample sequenced in a study of shared clonotypes between healthy human individuals. The repertoire was sequenced with immunoSEQ multiplex PCR; TCRdb's copy has only in-frame clones and lacks some. The table has roughly 1 million clones, about 70% seen once. Sample: memory CD4+ T cells sorted from blood. As to subset: CD45RA-negative fraction. Receptors originate from a man younger than 30 in good health.

In this sample, this clone turned up a few times. V is TRBV11-2 and J is TRBJ2-7; D tentatively fits TRBD1 or TRBD2 (6 bases each). The CDR3 has 15 residues. The germline V gene has CDR1 SGHAT and CDR2 FQNNGV. The V end was cut by 4 bases, the J end by 4 bases, with 17 bases between. The CDR3 region is CASSSFKGGAYEQYF. The CDR3 DNA reads as TGTGCCAGCAGCTCCTTTAAGGGGGGCGCATACGAGCAGTACTTC.

The chain combines TRBV11-1 with TRBJ2-5; D is possibly TRBD1 (6 bases). CDR3 length equals 13 residues. The germline V gene has CDR1 SGHAT and CDR2 FQDESV (reference sequence). Trimming shortened V by 0 bases and J by 9 bases, and 11 bases separated the two germline ends. CDR3 loop: CASSLAIEGAQYF. The DNA for the CDR3 is TGTGCCAGCAGCTTAGCCATTGAGGGGGCCCAGTACTTC.

The rearrangement links TRBV18 to TRBJ1-6; tentative D call: TRBD1 (6 bases). Germline V CDR1 and CDR2: KGHSH, LQKENI. V lost 6 bases and J lost 6, with 15 bases in between. The CDR3 runs 15 residues. As DNA, the CDR3 is TGTGCCAGCTCGGTTAACAGGGCTTCTAATTCACCCCTCCACTTT. Amino acid sequence: CASSVNRASNSPLHF.

The V gene is TRBV5-1, the J gene TRBJ2-2; tentatively, D is TRBD1 (6 bases). V lost 4 bases to trimming and J lost 3 bases, with 22 bases between them. Germline V gene lookup returns CDR1 SGHRS and CDR2 YFSETQ. This CDR3 is built from 18 residues. The chain's CDR3 is CASSPTHDRYRDTGELFF. The CDR3 DNA reads as TGCGCCAGCAGCCCCACCCATGACAGGTATAGGGACACCGGGGAGCTGTTTTTT.

This clone has a single count. The V call is TRBV6-5, the J call TRBJ1-4; tentative D call: TRBD1 (5 bases). The ends were cut back, 6 bases at V and 5 bases at J, with 10 bases in the middle. This CDR3 comprises 13 residues. Germline V CDR1 and CDR2: MNHEY, SVGAGI. The CDR3 loop reads CASSGGWNEKLFF. In nucleotides, the CDR3 is TGTGCCAGCAGCGGGGGGTGGAATGAAAAACTGTTTTTT.

The V gene is TRBV14, the J gene TRBJ2-1, with 9 bases matching TRBD2. The CDR3 has 16 amino acids. Germline CDR1 is SGHDN and CDR2 is FVKESK. V was clipped by 4 bases and J by 4 bases; unmatched bases: 8. CDR3 protein: CASSLGGSGGYNEQFF. The DNA of the CDR3 is TGTGCCAGCAGCCTCGGGGGTAGCGGGGGATACAATGAGCAGTTCTTC.

As to this clone: Other DNA sequences in this specimen translate into the identical CDR3. The chain joins TRBV10-3 to TRBJ1-4, with unresolved D. CDR1 is ENHRY and CDR2 is SYGVKD in the germline V gene. V was clipped by 4 bases and J by 7 bases, with 4 bases between them. This CDR3 spans 11 amino acids. The CDR3 sequence: CAISAGEKLFF. DNA for the CDR3: TGTGCCATCAGTGCGGGTGAAAAACTGTTTTTT.

The rearrangement links TRBV2 to TRBJ2-7; unclear D gene. Trimming pared 6 bases from V and 4 bases from J, leaving 7 bases between. Germline V lookup: CDR1 SNHLY, CDR2 FYNNEI. This CDR3 spans 11 amino acids. CDR3 sequence (DNA): TGTGCCAGCAGAGGACGATACGAGCAGTACTTC. Translated, it gives CASRGRYEQYF.

This clone was observed a single time. J is TRBJ2-5 and V is TRBV27, with D unclear. Germline CDR1 MNHEY, CDR2 SMNVEV (reference sequence). This CDR3 has 13 residues. The ends were cut back, 3 bases at V and 2 bases at J, with 7 bases in the middle. CDR3 sequence: CASSFPDQETQYF. CDR3 sequence (DNA): TGTGCCAGCAGTTTCCCGGATCAAGAGACCCAGTACTTC.

This clone was counted once. The chain has TRBV21-1 and TRBJ2-5; the table's D gene call, TRBD2, was not cross checked with the DNA. TRBV21-1 corresponds to a pseudogene. The CDR3 is 14 residues long. The CDR3 DNA is TGTGCCAGCAATACGGAGAAGGAGGGAGAGACCCAGTACTTC. Translation gives CASNTEKEGETQYF.

V and J are TRBV30 and TRBJ2-1; D gene unclear. The CDR3 contains 13 residues. CDR1 GTSNPN and CDR2 SVGIG come from the germline V gene (reference sequence). Trimming removed 5 bases at V and 4 bases at J, with 12 bases between. The CDR3 DNA is TGTGCCTGGGGAGTCGGCAGGTACAATGAGCAGTTCTTC. Encoded protein: CAWGVGRYNEQFF.

The chain couples TRBV30 to TRBJ2-7, with D possibly matching TRBD1 (5 bases). The V gene's germline CDR1 is GTSNPN and CDR2 SVGIG (reference sequence). The V end was cut by 0 bases, the J end by 8 bases, with 11 bases between. CDR3 length: 12 amino acids. CDR3 residues: CAWSVGQGKQYF. CDR3 in DNA: TGTGCCTGGAGTGTAGGGCAGGGAAAGCAGTACTTC.

V is TRBV4-1 and J is TRBJ1-3; D not certain. Germline CDR1 is MGHRA and CDR2 is YSYEKL. CDR3 size: 17 residues. Trimming removed 1 base from V and 0 bases from J, with 13 bases in between. DNA for the CDR3: TGCGCCAGCAGCCAAGTCAGCCTGGGGAACTCTGGAAACACCATATATTTT. Translating gives CASSQVSLGNSGNTIYF.

This chain joins TRBV30 and TRBJ2-3; D unresolved. The CDR3 length is 12 residues. Trimming took 3 bases from V and 9 from J, leaving 13 bases between them. Germline V lookup: CDR1 GTSNPN, CDR2 SVGIG (reference sequence). CDR3 DNA sequence: TGTGCCTGGAGGCCCCGAACTTCGACGCAGTATTTT. Translated: CAWRPRTSTQYF.

This chain connects TRBV5-4 to TRBJ2-7; D is uncertain. The ends were cut back, 0 bases at V and 7 bases at J, with 11 bases in the middle. Germline V lookup: CDR1 SGHNT, CDR2 YYREEE (reference sequence). This CDR3 has 13 amino acids. CDR3 loop: CASSLETNREQYF. The CDR3 coding sequence is TGTGCCAGCAGCTTGGAAACTAATCGGGAGCAGTACTTC.

This chain links TRBV6-1 with TRBJ1-2; D is unresolved. V dropped 2 bases and J dropped 4 bases, with 14 bases sitting between them. Germline lookup yields CDR1 MNHNS and CDR2 SASEGT. The CDR3 consists of 15 residues. The CDR3 loop is CASSERTRSSYGYTF. The DNA of the CDR3 is TGTGCCAGCAGTGAACGGACTCGTTCCTCCTATGGCTACACCTTC.

This clone appeared a few times. The chain recombines TRBV29-1 with TRBJ2-2; a possible D gene is TRBD1 (6 bases). Trimming cost V 4 bases and J 1 base, with 10 bases left between them. Germline V CDR1 and CDR2: SQVTM, ANQGSEA. This CDR3 contains 14 residues. The DNA of the CDR3 is TGCAGCGTTGTTTTGGACAGGAACACCGGGGAGCTGTTTTTT. Translation gives CSVVLDRNTGELFF.

The chain links TRBV5-6 to TRBJ1-1; D is unclear. The CDR3 consists of 14 residues. CDR1 is SGHDT and CDR2 is YYEEEE in the germline V gene. V lost 5 bases and J lost 4, with 15 bases in between. This CDR3 is CASSLETLSTEAFF. The CDR3 coding sequence is TGTGCCAGCAGTCTAGAGACACTGAGCACTGAAGCTTTCTTT. Together with reference TRBV5-6 and TRBJ1-1, the CDR3 gives the full variable domain: DAGVTQSPTHLIKTRGQQVTLRCSPKSGHDTVSWYQQALGQGPQFIFQYYEEEERQRGNFPDRFSGHQFPNYSSELNVNALLLGDSALYLCASSLETLSTEAFFGQGTRLTVV.

The V call is TRBV5-1, the J call TRBJ2-5; D ambiguous. The V gene lost 2 bases and the J gene lost 0 bases, with 5 bases spanning the gap. Looked up from germline, CDR1 is SGHRS and CDR2 is YFSETQ. The CDR3 totals 13 residues. The CDR3 bases are TGCGCCAGCAGCTTATCGCACCAAGAGACCCAGTACTTC. Translated: CASSLSHQETQYF.

Regarding this clone: A read error may produce the germline difference seen at one junction end. The chain combines TRBV7-7 with TRBJ2-5; the D gene could be TRBD1 or TRBD2 (5 bases each). The CDR3 contains 15 residues. Germline V CDR1 and CDR2: SSHAT, FNYEAQ (reference sequence). CDR3 sequence: CASSLGLGDQETQYF. The CDR3 bases are TGTGCTAGCAGCTTAGGGCTGGGGGATCAAGAGACCCAGTACTTC.

V and J are TRBV7-2 and TRBJ2-2; the D gene is possibly TRBD1 (6 bases). Trimming pared 5 bases from V and 0 bases from J, leaving 13 bases between. CDR1 is SGHTA and CDR2 is FQGNSA in the germline V gene. There are 16 residues in the CDR3. CDR3 region: CASSTRTVSNTGELFF. For the CDR3, the DNA is TGTGCCAGCAGCACCCGGACAGTATCGAACACCGGGGAGCTGTTTTTT. Based on the CDR3 plus reference TRBV7-2 and TRBJ2-2, the full variable domain is GAGVSQSPSNKVTEKGKDVELRCDPISGHTALYWYRQSLGQGLEFLIYFQGNSAPDKSGLPSDRFSAERTGGSVSTLTIQRTQQEDSAVYLCASSTRTVSNTGELFFGEGSRLTVL.

This clone was recorded a few times. The chain combines TRBV13 with TRBJ1-3, with D perhaps TRBD1 (6 bases). CDR3 size: 19 residues. V was trimmed by 8 bases and J by 1 base, leaving 27 bases between them. CDR1 is PRHDT, CDR2 FYEKMQ, per germline (reference sequence). The CDR3, as DNA: TGTGCCAGCCGACTTTGGGGGGCTGGGGGGAAGTCTTCTGGAAACACCATATATTTT. Translation: CASRLWGAGGKSSGNTIYF.

J is TRBJ2-1 and V is TRBV10-1; 9 nucleotides line up with TRBD1. Trimming at V came to 2 bases and at J to 6 bases, leaving 5 bases not matched to a gene. The CDR3 has 15 amino acids. Germline values: CDR1 WNHNN, CDR2 SYGVQD (reference sequence). The CDR3 sequence is CASSEPGQGINEQFF. The DNA for the CDR3 is TGCGCCAGCAGTGAGCCGGGACAGGGAATCAATGAGCAGTTCTTC.

This rearrangement joins TRBV5-1 to TRBJ1-4; D is unclear. The length of the CDR3 is 14 residues. Germline CDR1 SGHRS, CDR2 YFSETQ. The V and J ends lost 1 base and 2 bases respectively, with 6 bases between them. CDR3: CASSLRGTNEKLFF. The CDR3 DNA reads TGCGCCAGCAGCTTGAGAGGGACTAATGAAAAACTGTTTTTT.

CDR3 in amino acids: CASSPSGGGTYEQFF. The CDR3 DNA reads TGTGCCAGCAGTCCCTCGGGGGGGGGTACCTATGAGCAGTTCTTC. The chain combines TRBV6-1 with TRBJ2-1; TRBD2 matches 8 bases. The V and J ends lost 5 bases and 8 bases, in that order; junction bases with no gene match: 11. CDR3 length: 15 residues. Germline V lookup: CDR1 MNHNS, CDR2 SASEGT.